There are many counts of the clone carrying this TCR beta chain. The target antigen is unknown. This specimen comes from a study of T cells in Graves' hyperthyroidism and ophthalmopathy. Points from the study as a whole: Ophthalmopathy was separated from stable hyperthyroidism by a 13 V-J model.

CDR1 and CDR2 from the germline V gene are MDHEN and SYDVKM. Losses at the gene ends were 6 bases for V and 9 bases for J; bases not matched to a gene: 8. The CDR3 runs to 13 residues. Researchers took RNA transcripts and amplified the TCR beta CDR3 regions from them. When the TCR CDR3 underwent first-round RT-PCR, the HTBI primer set was used. MiXCR, applied by TCRdb to the multiplex PCR reads, yields one record per CDR3 protein. The sample shows 400,000 to 500,000 distinct CDR3 sequences, under 15% of them seen only once. Input material: blood. The chain couples TRBV28 to TRBJ1-1, with 9 nucleotides matching TRBD1. This clonotype was sampled from a man younger than 35 with Graves' ophthalmopathy. CDR3 in DNA: TGTGCCAGCAGGTCCGGGACAGGGAGTAAAGCTTTCTTT. As protein: CASRSGTGSKAFF.